This T cell receptor (beta chain) was documented in a study of T-cell memory formation after mild COVID-19. This clonotype showed up just a few times. TCRdb reanalysed the 5' RACE reads using MiXCR and keeps one entry per CDR3 protein. The table has around 140,000 distinct CDR3 sequences, approximately 21% seen once. Sequencing used PBMCs or a T cell subset sorted from them (not recorded which). The clonotype comes from an adult woman who had mild COVID-19 (a few samples of this study predate the infection). Cell type and time point are not known.

The CDR3 region is CATSRSVGREGGEQYF. For the CDR3, the DNA is TGTGCCACCAGCAGAAGCGTCGGCAGGGAGGGGGGCGAGCAGTACTTC. V gene TRBV15 combines with J gene TRBJ2-7; possibly TRBD2 for D (7 bases). Germline CDR1 and CDR2: LNHNV and YYDKDF (reference sequence). CDR3 length: 16 residues. V dropped 2 bases and J dropped 6 bases, with 20 bases sitting between them.